The 27 T cell receptor beta chains below all came from one sample that was sequenced in a study of T cell changes during pregnancy in multiple sclerosis. The protocol was immunoSEQ multiplex PCR, while the TCRdb copy is restricted to in-frame clones and leaves out a portion. The sample holds more than 90,000 clones; 91% are singletons and the top ten take around 3.1%. Sequenced material: peripheral blood, taken in the second trimester of pregnancy. The receptors derive from a female donor with multiple sclerosis, enrolled in a pregnancy study.

This chain uses TRBV27 with TRBJ1-4; D possibly corresponds to TRBD1 (6 bases). Germline values: CDR1 MNHEY, CDR2 SMNVEV (reference sequence). The V gene lost 4 bases and the J gene lost 1 base, with 7 bases spanning the gap. The CDR3 is made up of 14 amino acids. As DNA, the CDR3 is TGTGCCAGCAGTTGGACAGAAACTAATGAAAAACTGTTTTTT. Amino acid sequence: CASSWTETNEKLFF.

The chain uses TRBV19 and TRBJ1-5, with TRBD1 matching over 8 bases. After removal of 6 bases from V and 0 bases from J, the junction contained 1 base not matched to a gene. This CDR3 is 14 amino acids long. Germline CDR1 is LNHDA and CDR2 is SQIVND (reference sequence). The CDR3 spells CASRGQVSNQPQHF. In nucleotides, the CDR3 is TGTGCCAGTAGGGGACAGGTTAGCAATCAGCCCCAGCATTTT.

This chain joins TRBV7-9 and TRBJ2-7, with D tentatively TRBD2 (6 bases). Germline loops: CDR1 SEHNR, CDR2 FQNEAQ (reference sequence). Trimming cost V 6 bases and J 4 bases, with 16 bases left between them. This CDR3 comprises 14 residues. The CDR3 DNA reads as TGTGCCAGCAGTTCTCCCCCTCGGGGGTACGAGCAGTACTTC. It codes for CASSSPPRGYEQYF.

This sequence joins TRBV15 and TRBJ2-3, with 8 bases fitting TRBD1. The CDR3 has 15 amino acids. Germline CDR1 LNHNV, CDR2 YYDKDF (reference sequence). The V gene end was trimmed by 4 bases and the J gene end by 1 base; junction bases not matched to a gene: 4. The CDR3 DNA is TGTGCCACCAGCACCGACAGGGGCGGCACAGATACGCAGTATTTT. The encoded protein is CATSTDRGGTDTQYF.

The CDR3 is CASRGSSYEQYF. CDR3 DNA: TGTGCCAGTCGGGGGTCGTCCTACGAGCAGTACTTC. V usage is TRBV19 and J usage is TRBJ2-7; possibly TRBD2 for D (6 bases). With 8 bases removed from V and 1 base from J, the gap between germline ends came to 9 bases. Germline V gene data show CDR1 as LNHDA and CDR2 as SQIVND (reference sequence). The CDR3 sequence is 12 residues long.

The J gene is TRBJ2-3, the V gene TRBV7-9; the match to TRBD2 covers 9 bases. V lost 5 bases to trimming and J lost 7 bases; unmatched junction nucleotides: 10. Germline CDR1 and CDR2: SEHNR and FQNEAQ (reference sequence). CDR3 length: 15 residues. The CDR3 bases are TGTGCCAGCAGCCCCAGAGGGTCTAGCGGGAATACGCAGTATTTT. Protein: CASSPRGSSGNTQYF.

This clone was recorded only once. V gene TRBV16 combines with J gene TRBJ1-1; D is unclear. V was pared by 1 base and J by 9 bases, with 12 bases between. The germline V gene has CDR1 KGHSY and CDR2 FQNENV. CDR3 length: 13 amino acids. The CDR3 reads CASSQWEVLKAFF. CDR3 sequence (DNA): TGTGCCAGCAGCCAATGGGAGGTTCTAAAAGCTTTCTTT.

The genes are TRBV27 and TRBJ2-7, with 7 bases that match TRBD1. V was clipped by 2 bases and J by 5 bases; unmatched bases: 3. Germline V gene data show CDR1 as MNHEY and CDR2 as SMNVEV (reference sequence). This CDR3 comprises 13 residues. CDR3 amino acids: CASSLVQGDEQYF. The CDR3 coding sequence is TGTGCCAGCAGTTTAGTCCAGGGGGACGAGCAGTACTTC.

The chain couples TRBV19 to TRBJ2-5, with D unresolved. Per the germline V gene, CDR1 is LNHDA and CDR2 is SQIVND (reference sequence). This CDR3 spans 13 amino acids. V lost 3 bases and J 1 base, leaving 6 bases between the germline ends. The CDR3 nucleotides read TGTGCCAGTAGTATCTGGGCCCAAGAGACCCAGTACTTC. Translation gives CASSIWAQETQYF.

V and J are TRBV10-3 and TRBJ2-7, with TRBD1 matching over 7 bases. CDR3 size: 13 residues. V gave up 6 bases and J gave up 4 bases; unmatched junction bases: 6. Germline V lookup: CDR1 ENHRY, CDR2 SYGVKD. The CDR3 reads CAISGSGQYEQYF. The CDR3 DNA reads as TGTGCCATCAGCGGTTCGGGACAGTACGAGCAGTACTTC.

The chain employs TRBV5-1 and TRBJ2-4, with 7 positions matching TRBD2. The trim removed 0 bases at V and 1 base at J, leaving 13 bases unmatched. CDR3 length: 19 amino acids. Germline CDR1 is SGHRS and CDR2 is YFSETQ. The CDR3 reads CASSLAPDRGGLAKNIQYF. In DNA, the CDR3 is TGCGCCAGCAGCTTGGCCCCCGACCGGGGAGGGCTCGCCAAAAACATTCAGTACTTC.

This chain joins TRBV19 and TRBJ2-7, with a weak D call TRBD2 (6 bases). V was pared by 5 bases and J by 4 bases, with 33 bases between. The CDR3 has 20 residues. CDR1 and CDR2 (germline): LNHDA, SQIVND (reference sequence). CDR3 nucleotide sequence: TGTGCCAGTAGTCGAAGGCCCCCGGGAGCGGGCTTCTCCCAAAGGTACGAGCAGTACTTC. As protein: CASSRRPPGAGFSQRYEQYF. The whole variable domain, remainder taken from reference TRBV19 and TRBJ2-7, is DGGITQSPKYLFRKEGQNVTLSCEQNLNHDAMYWYRQDPGQGLRLIYYSQIVNDFQKGDIAEGYSVSREKKESFPLTVTSAQKNPTAFYLCASSRRPPGAGFSQRYEQYFGPGTRLTVT.

The rearrangement links TRBV30 to TRBJ1-5; weak D call: TRBD1 (5 bases). Trimming shortened V by 3 bases and J by 3 bases, and 12 bases separated the two germline ends. Germline V gene data show CDR1 as GTSNPN and CDR2 as SVGIG (reference sequence). The CDR3 is 14 residues long. The CDR3 bases are TGTGCCTGGAGGGGAACAGGAGCCAATCAGCCCCAGCATTTT. Translation gives CAWRGTGANQPQHF.

This clone was seen a few times. The rearrangement links TRBV19 to TRBJ2-2; 9 bases align to TRBD1. Germline lookup yields CDR1 LNHDA and CDR2 SQIVND (reference sequence). This CDR3 contains 14 residues. J lost 7 bases, V lost 7 bases, and 7 bases had no gene match. CDR3 DNA: TGTGCCAGTATAAGAACAGGGGGCAACGGGGAGCTGTTTTTT. This gives the protein CASIRTGGNGELFF.

This clone was seen a single time. The chain is built from TRBV5-1 and TRBJ2-5; a possible D gene is TRBD1 (5 bases). CDR1 is SGHRS and CDR2 is YFSETQ in the germline V gene. V lost 1 base and J 5 bases, leaving 9 bases between the germline ends. This CDR3 contains 13 residues. CDR3 DNA sequence: TGCGCCAGCAGCTTGAGAAGGGGTGAGACCCAGTACTTC. It yields the protein CASSLRRGETQYF.

The V call is TRBV10-2, the J call TRBJ2-2, with D possibly matching TRBD2 (6 bases). The V gene's germline CDR1 is WSHSY and CDR2 SAAADI. The CDR3 runs 14 residues. V was clipped by 6 bases and J by 4 bases, with 12 bases between them. The CDR3 DNA reads TGCGCCAGCAGACCGGGGACTTTCACCGGGGAGCTGTTTTTT. This encodes CASRPGTFTGELFF.

This rearrangement joins TRBV6-6 to TRBJ2-7; 8 nucleotides agree with TRBD2. The V segment lost 4 bases and the J segment 5 bases; nucleotides outside the gene matches: 7. Germline V lookup: CDR1 MNHNY, CDR2 SVGAGI (reference sequence). The CDR3 totals 14 residues. Written as DNA, the CDR3 is TGTGCCAGCAGTTTCAGCGGGAGATTAGACGAGCAGTACTTC. As protein: CASSFSGRLDEQYF.

This chain connects TRBV27 to TRBJ1-1, with D unclear. The CDR3 runs 13 residues. V lost 3 bases and J lost 1, with 6 bases in between. Germline lookup yields CDR1 MNHEY and CDR2 SMNVEV (reference sequence). CDR3 nucleotides: TGTGCCAGCAGTTTTGGAGGGAACACTGAAGCTTTCTTT. It codes for CASSFGGNTEAFF.

The chain carries TRBV23-1 and TRBJ2-7; D is undetermined. TRBV23-1 belongs to the ORF category, with a function that is uncertain. This CDR3 is 10 amino acids long. V gave up 5 bases and J gave up 6 bases, with 5 bases separating them. The CDR3 DNA reads as TGCGCCAGCAGTTCATGCGAGCAGTACTTC. Its translation: CASSSCEQYF.

J is TRBJ1-3 and V is TRBV29-1; tentative D call: TRBD1 (6 bases). Germline V gives CDR1 SQVTM, CDR2 ANQGSEA. CDR3 length: 13 residues. V lost 6 bases and J 0 bases, leaving 9 bases between the germline ends. CDR3 nucleotides: TGCAGCGTGGGACACAGCTCTGGAAACACCATATATTTT. Protein product: CSVGHSSGNTIYF. Looking up the rest from reference TRBV29-1 and TRBJ1-3 gives the full variable domain: SAVISQKPSRDICQRGTSLTIQCQVDSQVTMMFWYRQQPGQSLTLIATANQGSEATYESGFVIDKFPISRPNLTFSTLTVSNMSPEDSSIYLCSVGHSSGNTIYFGEGSWLTVV.

The chain recombines TRBV5-1 with TRBJ2-7; 9 bases agree with TRBD2. Per germline, CDR1 SGHRS and CDR2 YFSETQ. The CDR3 runs 16 residues. The trim removed 3 bases at V and 6 bases at J, leaving 13 bases unmatched. In DNA form, the CDR3 reads TGCGCCAGCAGCTACTCCCTAGCGGGACTGGGGCTCGAGCAGTACTTC. It specifies CASSYSLAGLGLEQYF.

The count of this clone is one. The chain employs TRBV4-1 and TRBJ2-5; D perhaps matches TRBD1 (6 bases). V lost 4 bases and J lost 1, with 10 bases in between. The CDR3 extends over 14 amino acids. Germline values: CDR1 MGHRA, CDR2 YSYEKL. CDR3 sequence: CASSLTGLQETQYF. CDR3 nucleotides: TGCGCCAGCAGCCTGACAGGACTCCAAGAGACCCAGTACTTC.

The CDR3 loop reads CASSFGLAGNYEQYF. The CDR3 DNA follows: TGTGCCAGCAGTTTTGGGCTAGCGGGAAACTACGAGCAGTACTTC. This chain connects TRBV28 to TRBJ2-7; 9 bases line up with TRBD2. With 3 bases clipped from V and 3 bases from J, the junction kept 6 bases outside the gene matches. The CDR3 totals 15 residues. Germline loops: CDR1 MDHEN, CDR2 SYDVKM.

The chain couples TRBV7-9 to TRBJ2-1; D gene ambiguous. This CDR3 spans 11 amino acids. Germline CDR1 is SEHNR and CDR2 is FQNEAQ (reference sequence). V lost 7 bases, J lost 9 bases, and 10 bases lay in between. The CDR3 DNA reads as TGTGCCAGCACCCCCCGTGTTGAGCAGTTCTTC. It yields the protein CASTPRVEQFF.

The rearrangement links TRBV19 to TRBJ2-5, with a weak D call TRBD2 (6 bases). Germline loops: CDR1 LNHDA, CDR2 SQIVND (reference sequence). V gave up 5 bases and J gave up 4 bases, with 20 bases separating them. The CDR3 consists of 16 residues. For the CDR3, the DNA is TGTGCCAGTAGTTGGGCCGGGACTCCCCCAGGAGAGACCCAGTACTTC. Amino acids: CASSWAGTPPGETQYF.

This rearrangement joins TRBV5-1 to TRBJ1-1; D is uncertain. The CDR3 extends over 16 amino acids. Germline lookup yields CDR1 SGHRS and CDR2 YFSETQ. The V gene lost 3 bases and the J gene lost 5 bases, with 20 bases spanning the gap. CDR3 protein: CASSSSLDPGGTEAFF. CDR3 bases: TGCGCCAGCAGCTCCTCCCTGGACCCCGGAGGGACTGAAGCTTTCTTT.

This clone was counted once. The rearrangement uses TRBV19 and TRBJ1-5; 7 nucleotides agree with TRBD1. Germline CDR1 LNHDA, CDR2 SQIVND (reference sequence). V lost 7 bases to trimming and J lost 9 bases; unmatched junction nucleotides: 15. This CDR3 spans 15 amino acids. The CDR3 nucleotides are TGTGCCAGTAACCCTTCACAGGGGCATCTTCCGCCCCAGCATTTT. It translates to CASNPSQGHLPPQHF.